A single sample gave rise to the 7 T cell receptor beta chains below, sequenced in a study of CD4 and CD8 cells across lung adenocarcinoma regions listed by TCRdb under 2018. The library came from PCR. Sequenced using a HiSeq X Ten. TCRdb trimmed the raw reads at Q25, called clones with MiXCR and kept productive beta chains. Each record represents a unique CDR3 protein, reported with the most common genes and DNA among its rows. This sample holds some 6,500 distinct CDR3 sequences; roughly half were observed only once. Of the sample, approximately 19% falls within the top ten clones. The sequenced sample was CD8+ T cells from the center of a lung tumor. This specimen's cell subset or site label, interpreted: tumor center region. The receptor source for this set is a female donor with lung adenocarcinoma. The CD4 and CD8 labels of this study may be unreliable.

This clonotype was seen once. The chain combines TRBV12-3 or TRBV12-4 with TRBJ2-1; TRBD1 or TRBD2 may be the D gene (5 bases each). The V and J ends lost 3 bases and 6 bases respectively, with 12 bases between them. The CDR3 is 14 residues long. The CDR3 here is CASSFGAQSNEQFF. Here the CDR3 DNA reads TGTGCCAGCAGTTTCGGGGCACAGAGCAATGAGCAGTTCTTC.

The V gene is TRBV6-1, the J gene TRBJ2-1, with 10 bases matching TRBD2. Near its end, the DNA agrees better with TRBJ2-7, so the J call may be wrong. Germline CDR1 is MNHNS and CDR2 is SASEGT. The CDR3 covers 14 residues. This chain's CDR3 is CASRELAGLDEQYF. The CDR3 nucleotides are TGTGCCAGCAGAGAACTAGCGGGATTGGATGAGCAGTACTTC.

The chain has TRBV7-8 and TRBJ1-3; maybe TRBD1 (6 bases). The germline V and J ends were trimmed by 0 bases and 4 bases, with 10 bases remaining between them. Germline CDR1 SGHVS, CDR2 FQNEAQ. The CDR3 is 15 residues long. The chain's CDR3 is CASSLAGGSGNTIYF. CDR3 bases: TGTGCCAGCAGCTTAGCGGGGGGCTCGGGAAACACCATATATTTT.

The DNA of the CDR3 is TGTGCCAGCAGCTTAGTCCCGGGACTAGCGGGAGTGGGGACCTACAATGAGCAGTTCTTC. Protein product: CASSLVPGLAGVGTYNEQFF. V gene TRBV7-6 combines with J gene TRBJ2-1; 14 bases line up with TRBD2. The germline CDR1 and CDR2 sequences are SGHVS and FNYEAQ. The CDR3 has 20 residues. The trim removed 1 base at V and 2 bases at J, leaving 10 bases unmatched.

Regarding this clonotype: A much larger clone differs by one base, so this may be a read error. This chain connects TRBV7-2 to TRBJ2-1; no clear D gene. The CDR3 has 13 residues. Germline V gene data show CDR1 as SGHTA and CDR2 as FQGNSA. The germline V and J ends were trimmed by 0 bases and 13 bases, with 13 bases remaining between them. CDR3 in DNA: TGTGCCAGCAGCTTAGCGGTGAGAGAGACCCAGTTCTTC. Its translation: CASSLAVRETQFF.

The table lists this clonotype with a few counts. The chain couples TRBV7-2 to TRBJ2-1; no definite D call. The germline V gene encodes CDR1 SGHTA and CDR2 FQGNSA. The CDR3 has 16 amino acids. The V end lost 1 base, the J end lost 2 bases, and 12 bases lay between the germline ends. The CDR3 region is CASSLGHTGTYNEQFF. Written as DNA, the CDR3 is TGTGCCAGCAGCTTAGGTCACACCGGCACCTACAATGAGCAGTTCTTC. The variable domain in full, with the rest retrieved from reference TRBV7-2 and TRBJ2-1, is GAGVSQSPSNKVTEKGKDVELRCDPISGHTALYWYRQSLGQGLEFLIYFQGNSAPDKSGLPSDRFSAERTGGSVSTLTIQRTQQEDSAVYLCASSLGHTGTYNEQFFGPGTRLTVL.

The chain combines TRBV28 with TRBJ1-2; D is ambiguous. The germline CDR1 and CDR2 sequences are MDHEN and SYDVKM. This CDR3 comprises 13 residues. Deletions cut 5 bases from V and 4 bases from J, with 11 bases between. CDR3 bases: TGTGCCAGCAGTCAAGGCGTGGGCTATGGCTACACCTTC. It yields the protein CASSQGVGYGYTF.